These 21 T cell receptor beta chains share one sample of origin, sequenced in a study of Ad26.COV2.S vaccination and SARS-CoV-2 variants. The table came from immunoSEQ multiplex PCR; TCRdb's copy has only in-frame clones and leaves some out. The profile covers some 320,000 clones, with roughly 80% appearing a single time and roughly 2% taken by the ten largest. Treatment defined: some 20 received Ad26.COV2.S at low or high dose, single or two shots; several received placebo; per-sample allocation not given. Collection of the samples took place on day 63 after the first injection of vaccine or placebo. Source: peripheral blood, taken in a trial of Ad26.COV2.S vaccine versus placebo. The receptors originated from a person between 18 and 65 years old who received the Ad26.COV2.S COVID-19 vaccine or a placebo.

The rearrangement uses TRBV9 and TRBJ1-4; 10 bases map to TRBD1. Germline CDR1 is SGDLS and CDR2 is YYNGEE. V shed 7 bases and J 10 bases; nucleotides not matched to a gene: 13. The CDR3 sequence is 15 residues long. The CDR3 loop reads CASSPSGTGVGKLFF. DNA of the CDR3: TGTGCCAGCTCCCCTTCCGGGACAGGGGTGGGAAAACTGTTTTTT.

The chain has TRBV6-2 or TRBV6-3 and TRBJ2-3, with D tentatively TRBD1 or TRBD2 (5 bases each). Between the trimmed V and J ends, which lost 7 bases and 10 bases, there was a span of 21 bases. Germline lookup yields CDR1 MNHEY and CDR2 SVGEGT. This CDR3 region has 14 residues. CDR3 loop: CASTPGLGAVAQYF. CDR3 nucleotide sequence: TGTGCCAGCACCCCGGGGCTAGGCGCAGTGGCGCAGTATTTT.

The chain recombines TRBV5-4 with TRBJ2-1; TRBD2 agrees at 13 bases. The CDR3 is made up of 14 amino acids. J lost 9 bases, V lost 4 bases, and 4 bases had no gene match. Germline loops: CDR1 SGHNT, CDR2 YYREEE (reference sequence). The CDR3 loop is CASSTGLAGSEQFF. Written as DNA, the CDR3 is TGTGCCAGCAGCACGGGACTAGCGGGATCTGAGCAGTTCTTC. Full variable domain (rest looked up from reference TRBV5-4 and TRBJ2-1): ETGVTQSPTHLIKTRGQQVTLRCSSQSGHNTVSWYQQALGQGPQFIFQYYREEENGRGNFPPRFSGLQFPNYSSELNVNALELDDSALYLCASSTGLAGSEQFFGPGTRLTVL.

In the case of this clone: The sample holds other DNA sequences that translate to the same CDR3. The chain employs TRBV7-2 and TRBJ2-7, with D perhaps TRBD2 (6 bases). V was trimmed by 3 bases and J by 0 bases, leaving 12 bases between them. Germline V gives CDR1 SGHTA, CDR2 FQGNSA. CDR3 size: 15 residues. Here the CDR3 reads CASSFTGTGSYEQYF. The CDR3, as DNA: TGTGCCAGCAGCTTCACCGGGACTGGCTCCTACGAGCAGTACTTC.

The CDR3 DNA reads as TGTGCACACAGGGCTGGAAACACCATATATTTT. Its translation is CAHRAGNTIYF. The V call is TRBV10-3, the J call TRBJ1-3; weak D call: TRBD1 (6 bases). This CDR3 has 11 amino acids. The germline gives CDR1 ENHRY, CDR2 SYGVKD.

This chain uses TRBV9 with TRBJ2-7; D may correspond to TRBD1 or TRBD2 (5 bases each). The germline V and J ends were trimmed by 0 bases and 0 bases, with 7 bases remaining between them. The CDR3 extends over 14 amino acids. Germline assignment: CDR1 SGDLS and CDR2 YYNGEE. The CDR3 sequence is CASSVEGTSYEQYF. The CDR3 nucleotides are TGTGCCAGCAGCGTAGAGGGGACCTCCTACGAGCAGTACTTC.

This chain connects TRBV11-2 to TRBJ1-2, with a tentative D call TRBD1 (6 bases). The germline CDR1 and CDR2 sequences are SGHAT and FQNNGV. V was shortened by 5 bases and J by 7 bases, with 14 bases between the two germline ends. The CDR3 loop spans 13 amino acids. DNA of the CDR3: TGTGCCAGCAGCCCGGGAACAGGGCTTGGCTACACCTTC. Protein: CASSPGTGLGYTF.

The chain recombines TRBV4-1 with TRBJ2-7, with 9 bases that match TRBD1. Losses at the gene ends were 4 bases for V and 1 base for J; bases not matched to a gene: 11. The germline V gene has CDR1 MGHRA and CDR2 YSYEKL. This CDR3 region has 17 residues. The chain's CDR3 is CASSLRPIGQGSYEQYF. CDR3 nucleotide sequence: TGCGCCAGCAGCCTTCGCCCAATAGGACAGGGGTCCTACGAGCAGTACTTC.

The chain employs TRBV7-9 and TRBJ2-7; 9 bases match TRBD1. CDR3 size: 16 residues. V lost 1 base to trimming and J lost 5 bases; unmatched junction nucleotides: 9. CDR1 and CDR2 from the germline V gene are SEHNR and FQNEAQ (reference sequence). The CDR3: CASSLGPGTGIHEQYF. The CDR3, as DNA: TGTGCCAGCAGCTTAGGGCCCGGGACAGGGATCCACGAGCAGTACTTC.

The CDR3 loop reads CASSEWVTGGPLHF. The CDR3 nucleotides are TGTGCCAGCAGTGAATGGGTGACAGGGGGACCCCTCCACTTT. J is TRBJ1-6 and V is TRBV25-1, with 9 bases fitting TRBD1. Germline loops: CDR1 MGHDK, CDR2 SYGVNS. The CDR3 extends over 14 amino acids. Trimming took 1 base from V and 12 from J; bases not matched to a gene: 4.

V and J are TRBV9 and TRBJ2-1; 9 bases fit TRBD2. This CDR3 region has 12 residues. CDR1 and CDR2 (germline): SGDLS, YYNGEE. Losses at the gene ends were 1 base for V and 15 bases for J; bases not matched to a gene: 5. The CDR3 nucleotides read TGTGCCAGCAGCGTAACCGGGACTAGCCTGTTCTTC. Translating it yields CASSVTGTSLFF.

The genes are TRBV7-9 and TRBJ1-4; 9 bases map to TRBD1. Per the germline V gene, CDR1 is SEHNR and CDR2 is FQNEAQ (reference sequence). Trimming at V came to 2 bases and at J to 10 bases, leaving 14 bases not matched to a gene. CDR3 length equals 17 residues. The CDR3 region is CASSLPSDRQGDGKLFF. CDR3 bases: TGTGCCAGCAGCTTACCCAGCGACCGACAGGGGGACGGAAAACTGTTTTTT.

Worth noting for this clone: At one of its ends the junction is not consistent with the germline gene, which may arise from a read error. The gene calls are TRBV11-2 and TRBJ1-1, with D possibly TRBD1 on 5 matching bases. Germline CDR1 SGHAT, CDR2 FQNNGV. This CDR3 contains 14 residues. CDR3 DNA sequence: TGTGCCAGCAGCTTAGGGGATAAGCCAGGGAACACGATCTTT. Translating gives CASSLGDKPGNTIF. The full variable domain, in which reference TRBV11-2 and TRBJ1-1 provide the parts outside the CDR3, is EAGVAQSPRYKIIEKRQSVAFWCNPISGHATLYWYQQILGQGPKLLIQFQNNGVVDDSQLPKDRFSAERLKGVDSTLKIQPAKLEDSAVYLCASSLGDKPGNTIFGQGTRLTVV.

This clone was picked up a small number of times. J is TRBJ2-3 and V is TRBV5-8; D remains ambiguous. V was clipped by 1 base and J by 2 bases, with 14 bases between them. Germline CDR1 reads SGHTS; CDR2 reads YDEGEE. The CDR3 totals 16 residues. In DNA, the CDR3 is TGTGCCAGCAGCTTGTTGGTCAGTGTCACCACAGATACGCAGTATTTT. Amino acid sequence: CASSLLVSVTTDTQYF.

V usage is TRBV6-6 and J usage is TRBJ1-1; 9 nucleotides line up with TRBD1. Germline V CDR1 and CDR2: MNHNY, SVGAGI (reference sequence). Trimming removed 4 bases from V and 3 bases from J; junction bases left unmatched: 9. The CDR3 has 16 residues. CDR3 amino acids: CASSSGQGRRDTEAFF. CDR3 nucleotide sequence: TGTGCCAGCAGTTCTGGACAGGGGCGTAGGGACACTGAAGCTTTCTTT.

The chain has TRBV7-9 and TRBJ1-1; D gene uncertain. The CDR3 sequence is 13 residues long. The germline V gene has CDR1 SEHNR and CDR2 FQNEAQ (reference sequence). With 1 base removed from V and 7 bases from J, the gap between germline ends came to 10 bases. Here the CDR3 DNA reads TGTGCCAGCAGCTTAGGGATGGAGCGTGAAGCTTTCTTT. It codes for CASSLGMEREAFF. Complete variable domain (other parts from reference TRBV7-9 and TRBJ1-1): DTGVSQNPRHKITKRGQNVTFRCDPISEHNRLYWYRQTLGQGPEFLTYFQNEAQLEKSRLLSDRFSAERPKGSFSTLEIQRTEQGDSAMYLCASSLGMEREAFFGQGTRLTVV.

This rearrangement joins TRBV27 to TRBJ2-1; TRBD2 matches 11 bases. J lost 0 bases, V lost 3 bases, and 4 bases had no gene match. The CDR3 totals 17 residues. Germline V lookup: CDR1 MNHEY, CDR2 SMNVEV (reference sequence). CDR3 amino acids: CASSFIAGGPSYNEQFF. For the CDR3, the DNA is TGTGCCAGCAGTTTTATAGCGGGGGGGCCCTCCTACAATGAGCAGTTCTTC.

The rearrangement links TRBV7-2 to TRBJ1-3; D might be TRBD1 (5 bases). CDR1 and CDR2 from the germline V gene are SGHTA and FQGNSA. The CDR3 has 15 residues. Trimming took 2 bases from V and 12 from J, leaving 20 bases between them. The CDR3 nucleotides read TGTGCCAGCAGCTTACAGGGAACTCTTCGAGAGGGCATATATTTT. Protein product: CASSLQGTLREGIYF.

The chain is built from TRBV6-1 and TRBJ2-2; 7 nucleotides align to TRBD1. V was clipped by 2 bases and J by 6 bases; unmatched bases: 18. CDR3 length equals 19 residues. CDR1 is MNHNS, CDR2 SASEGT, per germline. This CDR3 is CASSEFSTGVFRLPGELFF. The CDR3 nucleotides read TGTGCCAGCAGTGAATTTTCAACAGGGGTTTTTCGTTTGCCCGGGGAGCTGTTTTTT.

CDR3 in amino acids: CASSVLASGGLSTDTQYF. The CDR3 DNA reads TGTGCCAGCAGTGTGTTGGCTAGCGGGGGGCTTAGCACAGATACGCAGTATTTT. This chain uses TRBV2 with TRBJ2-3; the match to TRBD2 covers 11 bases. CDR3 size: 18 residues. The germline gives CDR1 SNHLY, CDR2 FYNNEI. The junction had 9 bases not matched to a gene; V was cut back by 4 bases and J by 0 bases.

This chain connects TRBV7-9 to TRBJ1-1, with unresolved D. V was clipped by 0 bases and J by 5 bases, with 10 bases between them. CDR1 SEHNR and CDR2 FQNEAQ come from the germline V gene (reference sequence). CDR3 size: 14 residues. The CDR3 region has the DNA TGTGCCAGCAGCTTAGCGGGTCCCGGAACTGAAGCTTTCTTT. Protein: CASSLAGPGTEAFF.